This T cell receptor (beta chain) was sequenced for a study of T cell responses to AZD1222 COVID-19 vaccine. General study findings and limits: Repertoires in all cases were sampled only once the peak T cell response had passed. Following two doses of AZD1222, Spike-specific TCR breadth and depth rose.

J gave up 0 bases and V 6 bases, and 2 bases lay outside the gene matches. Germline V gene sequence: CDR1 SGHTA, CDR2 FQGNSA. This CDR3 spans 14 amino acids. In the case of this clone: Its antigen is not known.

TCRdb's copy holds only in-frame clones and misses some; the assay was immunoSEQ multiplex PCR. The repertoire consists of about 110,000 clones, with around 82% occurring once and the leading ten covering roughly 4.8%. The chain links TRBV7-2 to TRBJ1-1, with 9 bases aligning to TRBD1. The starting material was peripheral blood, obtained on day 0 of AZD1222 vaccination. This TCR was recovered from an adult in good health. CDR3 in DNA: TGTGCCAGCAGTTGGGACAGGGTGAACACTGAAGCTTTCTTT. It translates to CASSWDRVNTEAFF.